This is a list of T cell receptor beta chains from one sample in a study of Ad26.COV2.S vaccination and SARS-CoV-2 variants. Here immunoSEQ multiplex PCR was the method, and the copy in TCRdb shows in-frame clones only, minus some. This sample yields approximately 350,000 clones, of which roughly 85% are seen a single time; about 7.4% belongs to the top ten. Sequencing used peripheral blood, obtained in a trial of Ad26.COV2.S vaccine versus placebo. These receptor sequences come from a person aged 18-65 years who received the Ad26.COV2.S COVID-19 vaccine or a placebo. The CDR3 runs from the conserved cysteine through the conserved F or W. Each record gives: clone size, D gene, J gene, V gene, CDR3 protein, CDR3 DNA. A D gene is named only where the DNA matches it firmly. Clone size is not always given. Where it is, it says once, few, many or a class for expanded clones.

abundance: few
d_gene: .
j_gene: TRBJ1-6
v_gene: TRBV4-1
CDR3aa: CASSQDSGRLNSPLHF
CDR3nt: TGCGCCAGCAGCCAAGATTCTGGACGGTTGAATTCACCCCTCCACTTT

abundance: .
d_gene: TRBD2
j_gene: TRBJ2-4
v_gene: TRBV7-6
CDR3aa: CASSLVRPGEGNIQYF
CDR3nt: TGTGCCAGCAGCTTAGTTCGTCCCGGGGAGGGCAACATTCAGTACTTC

abundance: .
d_gene: .
j_gene: TRBJ2-2
v_gene: TRBV5-5
CDR3aa: CASSFSGTGELFF
CDR3nt: TGTGCCAGCAGCTTTTCGGGCACCGGGGAGCTGTTTTTT

abundance: .
d_gene: TRBD2
j_gene: TRBJ2-5
v_gene: TRBV6-5
CDR3aa: CASVTSGGQETQYF
CDR3nt: TGTGCCAGCGTAACTAGCGGAGGTCAAGAGACCCAGTACTTC

abundance: .
d_gene: .
j_gene: TRBJ2-1
v_gene: TRBV6-5
CDR3aa: CASSGVPGPNEQFF
CDR3nt: TGTGCCAGCAGCGGCGTCCCCGGCCCCAATGAGCAGTTCTTC

abundance: .
d_gene: .
j_gene: TRBJ2-7
v_gene: TRBV4-3
CDR3aa: CASSQGGFSYEQYF
CDR3nt: TGCGCCAGCAGCCAAGGGGGGTTCTCCTACGAGCAGTACTTC

abundance: many
d_gene: .
j_gene: TRBJ2-1
v_gene: TRBV10-3
CDR3aa: CAISESDQGNEQFF
CDR3nt: TGTGCCATCAGTGAGTCAGATCAGGGAAATGAGCAGTTCTTC

abundance: .
d_gene: .
j_gene: TRBJ2-1
v_gene: TRBV29-1
CDR3aa: CSVEDRTRSYNEQFF
CDR3nt: TGCAGCGTTGAAGATCGGACCCGGTCCTACAATGAGCAGTTCTTC

abundance: .
d_gene: .
j_gene: TRBJ1-6
v_gene: TRBV6-2/TRBV6-3
CDR3aa: CASSYDPRSPTPLHF
CDR3nt: TGTGCCAGCAGTTACGATCCCCGGAGCCCGACACCCCTCCACTTT

abundance: .
d_gene: TRBD2
j_gene: TRBJ2-1
v_gene: TRBV19
CDR3aa: CASGTSGGMGEQFF
CDR3nt: TGTGCCAGTGGGACTAGCGGGGGGATGGGTGAGCAGTTCTTC

abundance: .
d_gene: TRBD2
j_gene: TRBJ2-1
v_gene: TRBV7-9
CDR3aa: CASRPPVGGSSYNEQFF
CDR3nt: TGTGCCAGCAGGCCCCCCGTAGGCGGGAGCTCCTACAATGAGCAGTTCTTC

abundance: .
d_gene: .
j_gene: TRBJ2-7
v_gene: TRBV9
CDR3aa: CASSVKGPGRAYEQYF
CDR3nt: TGTGCCAGCAGCGTAAAGGGGCCGGGAAGGGCCTACGAGCAGTACTTC

abundance: .
d_gene: .
j_gene: TRBJ1-4
v_gene: TRBV27
CDR3aa: CASSPQALTNEKLFF
CDR3nt: TGTGCCAGCAGCCCACAGGCCTTAACTAATGAAAAACTGTTTTTT

abundance: .
d_gene: .
j_gene: TRBJ2-6
v_gene: TRBV11-3
CDR3aa: CASSLEAGANVLTF
CDR3nt: TGTGCCAGCAGCTTAGAAGCTGGGGCCAACGTCCTGACTTTC

abundance: .
d_gene: .
j_gene: TRBJ2-1
v_gene: TRBV18
CDR3aa: CASSPQGLSYNEQFF
CDR3nt: TGTGCCAGCTCACCACAGGGACTCTCCTACAATGAGCAGTTCTTC

abundance: .
d_gene: .
j_gene: TRBJ1-2
v_gene: TRBV27
CDR3aa: CASSPWGTKGNYGYTF
CDR3nt: TGTGCCAGCAGCCCCTGGGGAACCAAGGGAAACTATGGCTACACCTTC

abundance: few
d_gene: .
j_gene: TRBJ1-1
v_gene: TRBV6-5
CDR3aa: CASSYSSSGVAFF
CDR3nt: TGTGCCAGCAGTTACTCGAGTTCGGGTGTTGCTTTCTTT

abundance: .
d_gene: .
j_gene: TRBJ2-5
v_gene: TRBV10-1
CDR3aa: CASRGTQYF
CDR3nt: TGCGCCAGCCGAGGGACCCAGTACTTC

abundance: .
d_gene: .
j_gene: TRBJ1-2
v_gene: TRBV5-6
CDR3aa: CASSSSGSGYTF
CDR3nt: TGTGCCAGCAGCTCCTCCGGCAGCGGCTACACCTTC

abundance: .
d_gene: .
j_gene: TRBJ2-3
v_gene: TRBV7-3
CDR3aa: CASSRVGTSTDTQYF
CDR3nt: TGTGCCAGCAGCCGAGTTGGGACTAGCACAGATACGCAGTATTTT

abundance: .
d_gene: .
j_gene: TRBJ2-5
v_gene: TRBV5-6
CDR3aa: CASSSWGKETQYF
CDR3nt: TGTGCCAGCAGCTCGTGGGGTAAAGAGACCCAGTACTTC

abundance: .
d_gene: TRBD2
j_gene: TRBJ2-1
v_gene: TRBV30
CDR3aa: CAWKFEREFRSYNEQFF
CDR3nt: TGTGCCTGGAAATTCGAGCGGGAGTTCCGCTCCTACAATGAGCAGTTCTTC

abundance: .
d_gene: .
j_gene: TRBJ1-2
v_gene: TRBV9
CDR3aa: CASSVSGGGGYGYTF
CDR3nt: TGTGCCAGCAGCGTCTCCGGGGGGGGCGGCTATGGCTACACCTTC

abundance: .
d_gene: .
j_gene: TRBJ1-6
v_gene: TRBV7-2
CDR3aa: CASSRSGTPNSPLHF
CDR3nt: TGTGCCAGCAGCCGGTCCGGGACACCTAATTCACCCCTCCACTTT

abundance: few
d_gene: TRBD2
j_gene: TRBJ2-5
v_gene: TRBV5-1
CDR3aa: CASSLNLASGSERTQYF
CDR3nt: TGCGCCAGCAGCTTGAATTTGGCTAGCGGGAGCGAGAGGACCCAGTACTTC

abundance: .
d_gene: TRBD2
j_gene: TRBJ2-2
v_gene: TRBV18
CDR3aa: CASSPRVAGNTGELFF
CDR3nt: TGTGCCAGCTCACCACGGGTAGCGGGGAACACCGGGGAGCTGTTTTTT

abundance: .
d_gene: TRBD2
j_gene: TRBJ2-3
v_gene: TRBV7-3
CDR3aa: CASSVAGTTDTQYF
CDR3nt: TGTGCCAGCAGCGTAGCGGGGACCACAGATACGCAGTATTTT

abundance: .
d_gene: .
j_gene: TRBJ2-1
v_gene: TRBV10-3
CDR3aa: CAITTVAGDEQFF
CDR3nt: TGTGCCATCACGACGGTGGCGGGCGATGAGCAGTTCTTC